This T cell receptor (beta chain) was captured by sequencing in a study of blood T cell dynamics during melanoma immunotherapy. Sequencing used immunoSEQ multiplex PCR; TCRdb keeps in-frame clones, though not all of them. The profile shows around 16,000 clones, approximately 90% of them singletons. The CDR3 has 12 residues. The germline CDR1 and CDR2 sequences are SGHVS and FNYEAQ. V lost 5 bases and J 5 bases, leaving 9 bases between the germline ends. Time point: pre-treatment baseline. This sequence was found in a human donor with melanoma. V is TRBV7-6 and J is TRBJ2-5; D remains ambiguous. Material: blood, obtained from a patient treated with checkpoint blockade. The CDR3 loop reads CASSPPGETQYF. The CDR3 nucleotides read TGTGCCAGCAGCCCGCCCGGGGAGACCCAGTACTTC.